A single T cell receptor beta chain is shown here with its context. Authors' data handling: Reference gene primers were amplified, and this amplification served to estimate nucleated cell counts. Some clones are missing from TCRdb's copy, which holds only in-frame ones; the method was immunoSEQ multiplex PCR. For V, J and clone size, that table is used; D and trimming come from the DNA. The sample consists of 85,000 or so clones, 90% to 95% of them appearing once. Germline lookup yields CDR1 MNHEY and CDR2 SVGAGI. J lost 3 bases, V lost 8 bases, and 4 bases had no gene match. The CDR3 contains 13 residues. The sample is drawn from a study of blood T cell repertoires in COVID-19. At the level of the study: T cells, B-cell-depleted T cells, or PBMCs provided the cDNA or gDNA that served as material.

This chain joins TRBV6-5 and TRBJ1-3, with 7 nucleotides matching TRBD1. Sequences were obtained from peripheral blood. The receptor's source is a human donor with active COVID-19. The donor label of this sample is uncertain. CDR3 sequence (DNA): TGTGCCAGCGCAGGGACAGTTGGAAACACCATATATTTT. Its translation: CASAGTVGNTIYF.